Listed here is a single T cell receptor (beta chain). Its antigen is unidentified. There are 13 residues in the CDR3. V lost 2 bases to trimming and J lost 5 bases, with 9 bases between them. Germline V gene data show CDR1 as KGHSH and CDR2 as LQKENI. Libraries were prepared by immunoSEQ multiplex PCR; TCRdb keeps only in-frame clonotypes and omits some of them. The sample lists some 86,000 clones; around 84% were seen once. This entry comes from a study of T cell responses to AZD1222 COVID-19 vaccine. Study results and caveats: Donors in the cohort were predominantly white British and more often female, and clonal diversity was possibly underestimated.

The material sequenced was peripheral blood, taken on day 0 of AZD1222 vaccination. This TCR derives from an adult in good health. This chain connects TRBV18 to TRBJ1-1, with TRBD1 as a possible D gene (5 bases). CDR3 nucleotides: TGTGCCAGCTCACCAATAGGGGAGACTGAAGCTTTCTTT. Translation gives CASSPIGETEAFF. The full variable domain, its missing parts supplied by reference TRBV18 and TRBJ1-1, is NAGVMQNPRHLVRRRGQEARLRCSPMKGHSHVYWYRQLPEEGLKFMVYLQKENIIDESGMPKERFSAEFPKEGPSILRIQQVVRGDSAAYFCASSPIGETEAFFGQGTRLTVV.